This T cell receptor (beta chain) was captured by sequencing in a study of blood T cells in healthy people across ages. Germline V gene data show CDR1 as SGDLS and CDR2 as YYNGEE. The CDR3 totals 16 residues. Trimming cost V 0 bases and J 9 bases; bases outside gene matches: 8. The individuals who served as donors were healthy Caucasians living in Russia, aged about 6 to 100. PBMCs were isolated at a quantity of at least 6 million per sample. Primers used in a second PCR of roughly 6 to 12 cycles were a sample-barcoded 5' primer and a J-beta primer mix. Each cDNA molecule carried a tag from a template-switch adaptor that contained 12 random nucleotides. Per sample, CDR3-containing paired-end reads numbered at least 3 million. TCRdb passed the 5' RACE reads through MiXCR, listing each CDR3 protein once. The table records 1.5 million or so distinct CDR3 sequences, roughly 43% of them present only once.

The sequence came from a woman under 30 in good health. The V call is TRBV9, the J call TRBJ2-1; 11 bases fit TRBD2. Sequencing used blood. DNA for the CDR3: TGTGCCAGCAGCGTAGGAGTTAGCGGGGGGGCTGGTGAGCAGTTCTTC. It specifies CASSVGVSGGAGEQFF. Together with reference TRBV9 and TRBJ2-1, the CDR3 gives the full variable domain: DSGVTQTPKHLITATGQRVTLRCSPRSGDLSVYWYQQSLDQGLQFLIQYYNGEERAKGNILERFSAQQFPDLHSELNLSSLELGDSALYFCASSVGVSGGAGEQFFGPGTRLTVL.